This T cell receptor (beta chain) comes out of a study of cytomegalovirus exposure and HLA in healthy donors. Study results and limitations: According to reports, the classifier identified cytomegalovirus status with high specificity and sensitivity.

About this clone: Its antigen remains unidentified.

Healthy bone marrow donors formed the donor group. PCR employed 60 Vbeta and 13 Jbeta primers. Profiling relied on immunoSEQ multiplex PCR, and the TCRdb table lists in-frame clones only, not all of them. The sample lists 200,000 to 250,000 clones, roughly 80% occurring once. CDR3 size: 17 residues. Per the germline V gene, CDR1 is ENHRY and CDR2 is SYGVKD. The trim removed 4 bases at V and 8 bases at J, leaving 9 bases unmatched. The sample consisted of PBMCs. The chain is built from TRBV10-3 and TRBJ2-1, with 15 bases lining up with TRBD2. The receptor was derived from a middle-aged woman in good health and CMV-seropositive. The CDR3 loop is CAISGGLAGGKGDEQFF. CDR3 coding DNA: TGTGCCATCAGTGGGGGACTAGCGGGAGGTAAGGGAGATGAGCAGTTCTTC.